The 12 T cell receptor beta chains in this list originate from one sample, sequenced in a study of control samples from healthy donors and cancer patients. Measured with immunoSEQ multiplex PCR; TCRdb has only the in-frame clones, and not every one. The repertoire has about 92,000 clones, about four fifths of them found once; the top ten carry around 9.1%. Source material: blood. Receptor source: a woman aged 60-75 years in good health.

This chain links TRBV18 with TRBJ1-3; tentatively, D is TRBD1 (5 bases). Trimming shortened V by 10 bases and J by 2 bases, and 12 bases separated the two germline ends. In germline, CDR1 is KGHSH, CDR2 LQKENI. The CDR3 has 13 residues. The CDR3 DNA reads as TGTGCCACCCTCGCGGGGGCTGGAAACACCATATATTTT. Translation: CATLAGAGNTIYF.

The V call is TRBV7-9, the J call TRBJ2-3; the match to TRBD1 covers 8 bases. This CDR3 has 15 residues. The germline gives CDR1 SEHNR, CDR2 FQNEAQ (reference sequence). J lost 1 base, V lost 5 bases, and 5 bases had no gene match. Written as DNA, the CDR3 is TGTGCCAGCAGCGACACAGGGGGTCGCACAGATACGCAGTATTTT. Translated, it gives CASSDTGGRTDTQYF.

This clone was counted between two and nine times. This chain uses TRBV19 with TRBJ1-3; D gene unclear. V was clipped by 4 bases and J by 4 bases, with 8 bases between them. The CDR3 runs 13 residues. Looked up from germline, CDR1 is LNHDA and CDR2 is SQIVND (reference sequence). The CDR3 DNA reads TGTGCCAGTAGTACCGTGGGGGGAAACACCATATATTTT. Translation: CASSTVGGNTIYF. The full variable domain, in which reference TRBV19 and TRBJ1-3 provide the parts outside the CDR3, is DGGITQSPKYLFRKEGQNVTLSCEQNLNHDAMYWYRQDPGQGLRLIYYSQIVNDFQKGDIAEGYSVSREKKESFPLTVTSAQKNPTAFYLCASSTVGGNTIYFGEGSWLTVV.

Concerning this clone itself: The junction departs from the called germline gene at one end, perhaps through a read error. Other DNA sequences from this sample encode an identical CDR3 as well. The chain employs TRBV3-1 (or the pseudogene TRBV3-2) and TRBJ2-5; 12 bases are a match to TRBD2. CDR3 size: 15 residues. Germline V gene sequence: CDR1 LGHDT, CDR2 YNNKEL (reference sequence). The CDR3 reads CASRLAGEPQETQYF. The CDR3, as DNA: TGCGCCAGCCGACTAGCGGGAGAGCCCCAAGAGACCCAGTACTTC.

The V gene is TRBV10-1, the J gene TRBJ2-3; perhaps TRBD2 as D (6 bases). The germline gives CDR1 WNHNN, CDR2 SYGVQD (reference sequence). This CDR3 is 17 amino acids long. Trimming took 0 bases from V and 2 from J, leaving 15 bases between them. In nucleotides, the CDR3 is TGCGCCAGCAGTGAGTCGTTGTTTGGGGGGACCACAGATACGCAGTATTTT. Protein sequence: CASSESLFGGTTDTQYF.

In this sample, this clone turned up a few times. V usage is TRBV2 and J usage is TRBJ1-6, with unresolved D. The germline V gene has CDR1 SNHLY and CDR2 FYNNEI. The CDR3 is made up of 12 amino acids. V was pared by 7 bases and J by 7 bases, with 8 bases between. CDR3 coding DNA: TGTGCCAGCACCCCAGGCAATTCACCCCTCCACTTT. Encoded protein: CASTPGNSPLHF.

This clone has more than one count but fewer than ten. The rearrangement uses TRBV5-8 and TRBJ1-2; D might be TRBD1 (5 bases). Germline V gene sequence: CDR1 SGHTS, CDR2 YDEGEE. The CDR3 runs to 16 residues. V dropped 3 bases and J dropped 4 bases, with 19 bases sitting between them. Here the CDR3 reads CASSWAKIWGGYGYTF. The CDR3 nucleotides are TGTGCCAGCAGCTGGGCCAAAATTTGGGGCGGCTATGGCTACACCTTC.

This chain links TRBV6-6 with TRBJ2-5; D is unclear. The V end lost 2 bases, the J end lost 1 base, and 8 bases lay between the germline ends. CDR1 is MNHNY, CDR2 SVGAGI, per germline (reference sequence). The CDR3 is 14 residues long. Here the CDR3 reads CASSYGRSQETQYF. The CDR3 nucleotides are TGTGCCAGCAGTTACGGCAGAAGCCAAGAGACCCAGTACTTC.

J is TRBJ2-3 and V is TRBV5-8; possibly TRBD2 for D (6 bases). Germline CDR1 SGHTS, CDR2 YDEGEE. CDR3 size: 16 residues. Trimming cost V 2 bases and J 11 bases, with 24 bases left between them. The CDR3 DNA sequence: TGTGCCAGCAGCTTTGGGACTGGCGGGACCCGGGAGAGGCAGTATTTT. It translates to CASSFGTGGTRERQYF. Using reference TRBV5-8 and TRBJ2-3 for the parts outside the CDR3, the full variable domain is EAGVTQSPTHLIKTRGQQATLRCSPISGHTSVYWYQQALGLGLQFLLWYDEGEERNRGNFPPRFSGRQFPNYSSELNVNALELEDSALYLCASSFGTGGTRERQYFGPGTRLTVL.

This clone was seen more than once but under ten times. The J gene is TRBJ2-1, the V gene TRBV9, with 13 bases matching TRBD2. Germline V gene data show CDR1 as SGDLS and CDR2 as YYNGEE. Trimming cost V 4 bases and J 2 bases; bases outside gene matches: 9. The CDR3 spans 18 residues. CDR3 amino acids: CASSTRTSGRNPYNEQFF. The CDR3 nucleotides are TGTGCCAGCAGCACGAGGACTAGCGGGAGAAATCCCTACAATGAGCAGTTCTTC.

This clone was picked up a small number of times. The V gene is TRBV6-4, the J gene TRBJ1-2; the D gene is possibly TRBD1 (5 bases). The germline V gene encodes CDR1 MRHNA and CDR2 SNTAGT. Deletions cut 5 bases from V and 4 bases from J, with 8 bases between. This CDR3 contains 12 residues. The CDR3 DNA follows: TGTGCCAGCAGTACAGGAGTCTATGGCTACACCTTC. It codes for CASSTGVYGYTF.

The chain links TRBV28 to TRBJ2-7; D is ambiguous. CDR1 is MDHEN and CDR2 is SYDVKM in the germline V gene. Trimming stripped 3 bases from V and 1 base from J, with 7 bases between. This CDR3 comprises 13 residues. CDR3 bases: TGTGCCAGCAGTTTCGGCAGATCCTACGAGCAGTACTTC. Its protein is CASSFGRSYEQYF.